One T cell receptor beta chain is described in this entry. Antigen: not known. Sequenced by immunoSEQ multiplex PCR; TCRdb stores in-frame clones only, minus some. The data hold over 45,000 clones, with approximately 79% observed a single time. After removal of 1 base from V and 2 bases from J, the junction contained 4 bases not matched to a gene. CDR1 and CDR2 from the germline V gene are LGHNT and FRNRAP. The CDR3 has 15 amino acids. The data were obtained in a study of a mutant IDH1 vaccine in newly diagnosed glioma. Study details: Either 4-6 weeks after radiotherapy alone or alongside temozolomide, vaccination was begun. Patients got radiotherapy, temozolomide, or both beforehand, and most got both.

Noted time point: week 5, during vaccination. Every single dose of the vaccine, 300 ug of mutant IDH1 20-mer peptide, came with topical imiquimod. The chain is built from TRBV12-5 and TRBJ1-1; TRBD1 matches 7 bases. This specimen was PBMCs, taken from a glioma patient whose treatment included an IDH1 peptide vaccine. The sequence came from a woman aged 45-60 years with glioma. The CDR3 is CASGLGDRANTEAFF. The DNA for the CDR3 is TGTGCTAGTGGTTTGGGTGACAGGGCAAACACTGAAGCTTTCTTT.